The 19 T cell receptor beta chains listed next were all sequenced from one sample in a study of Graves' ophthalmopathy and Graves' hyperthyroidism. Amplified material comprised TCR beta CDR3 regions derived from RNA transcripts. In the first round, RT-PCR was carried out with HTBI primers, and a multiplex PCR formed the second round. One entry per CDR3 protein results from TCRdb running MiXCR on the multiplex PCR reads. The data show about 400,000 distinct CDR3 sequences, 21% seen once. The sequencing input was peripheral blood. These receptor sequences come from a woman younger than 35 with stable Graves' hyperthyroidism.

In this sample, this clonotype turned up a few times. A much bigger clone sits one base away, suggesting this may be a read error. The chain combines TRBV11-1 with TRBJ2-7, with 9 bases lining up with TRBD2. The CDR3 covers 16 residues. Germline CDR1 SGHAT, CDR2 FQDESV (reference sequence). DNA for the CDR3: TGTGCCAGCAGCTTACGATTAGCGGGAGACTACTACAAGCAGTACTTC. It specifies CASSLRLAGDYYKQYF.

J is TRBJ1-2 and V is TRBV12-3 or TRBV12-4; TRBD1 matches at 9 bases. Trimming cost V 5 bases and J 8 bases; bases outside gene matches: 3. CDR3 size: 12 residues. Here the CDR3 DNA reads TGTGCCAGCAGTACAGGGGGCCAGGGCTACACCTTC. It is translated as CASSTGGQGYTF.

This clonotype was seen repeatedly, ten times or more. V gene TRBV6-5 combines with J gene TRBJ1-6; 7 nucleotides agree with TRBD1. The CDR3 covers 14 residues. Germline trimming cut 7 bases from V and 10 bases from J; bases unmatched to any gene: 10. The germline CDR1 and CDR2 sequences are MNHEY and SVGAGI. The DNA for the CDR3 is TGTGCCAGCACCAGGGGGGGGGCAGGCTCACCCCTCCACTTT. Protein sequence: CASTRGGAGSPLHF.

This clonotype was observed at least ten times. The CDR3 region has the DNA TGTGCCAGCAGTTACTCGAACTGGGGGAACACTGAAGCTTTCTTT. Amino acid sequence: CASSYSNWGNTEAFF. The chain is built from TRBV6-2 or TRBV6-3 and TRBJ1-1; D gene ambiguous. The CDR3 extends over 15 amino acids. Germline values: CDR1 MNHEY, CDR2 SVGEGT. V lost 0 bases and J 1 base, leaving 9 bases between the germline ends.

CDR3: CASSLTSAGSRLFLPFLYSPLHF. The CDR3 coding sequence is TGTGCCAGCAGCTTAACTTCGGCAGGGAGCCGTCTTTTTTTGCCCTTTTTGTATTCACCCCTCCACTTT. The gene calls are TRBV7-3 and TRBJ1-6; possibly TRBD1 for D (5 bases). CDR3 size: 23 residues. Trimming cost V 0 bases and J 8 bases, with 35 bases left between them. Germline values: CDR1 SGHTA, CDR2 FQGTGA.

This clonotype appeared many times. The chain couples TRBV10-3 to TRBJ2-5; 7 nucleotides align to TRBD2. The CDR3 is 13 amino acids. The germline CDR1 and CDR2 sequences are ENHRY and SYGVKD. Unmatched junction bases numbered 3, after V lost 3 bases and J lost 5 bases. The DNA of the CDR3 is TGTGCCATCAGTGATGTGGGGGGGGAGACCCAGTACTTC. This gives the protein CAISDVGGETQYF.

In the case of this clonotype: A much larger clonotype is one base distant, so this may be a read error. V usage is TRBV20-1 and J usage is TRBJ2-5; 8 positions match TRBD2. The CDR3 is made up of 14 amino acids. Unmatched junction bases numbered 11, after V lost 6 bases and J lost 5 bases. Germline V gene data show CDR1 as DFQATT and CDR2 as SNEGSKA (reference sequence). In DNA, the CDR3 is TGCAGTGCCACCCATTCGGGGGGGCGGGAGACCCAGTACTTC. This codes for CSATHSGGRETQYF.

This clonotype occurred many times. The rearrangement uses TRBV6-1 and TRBJ1-1; D gene ambiguous. With 2 bases removed from V and 1 base from J, the gap between germline ends came to 5 bases. The CDR3 is 13 amino acids. Germline lookup yields CDR1 MNHNS and CDR2 SASEGT. The CDR3 loop is CASSETGNTEAFF. The CDR3 DNA reads TGTGCCAGCAGTGAAACGGGGAACACTGAAGCTTTCTTT.

This clonotype was counted at least ten times. The chain couples TRBV15 to TRBJ1-5; D remains unclear. Trimming cost V 1 base and J 4 bases, with 8 bases left between them. Germline V lookup: CDR1 LNHNV, CDR2 YYDKDF (reference sequence). The CDR3 is 14 amino acids. The CDR3 sequence is CATSRGTENQPQHF. In DNA, the CDR3 is TGTGCCACCAGCAGAGGTACGGAGAATCAGCCCCAGCATTTT.

This clonotype was seen ten or more times. This chain joins TRBV7-2 and TRBJ1-6; D may be TRBD1 (5 bases). The CDR3 sequence is 16 residues long. Germline CDR1 SGHTA, CDR2 FQGNSA. Trimming pared 4 bases from V and 0 bases from J, leaving 10 bases between. The CDR3 protein is CASSYTGTSYNSPLHF. The CDR3 DNA sequence: TGTGCCAGCAGCTATACCGGGACCTCCTATAATTCACCCCTCCACTTT. Drawing the rest from reference TRBV7-2 and TRBJ1-6, the complete variable domain is GAGVSQSPSNKVTEKGKDVELRCDPISGHTALYWYRQSLGQGLEFLIYFQGNSAPDKSGLPSDRFSAERTGGSVSTLTIQRTQQEDSAVYLCASSYTGTSYNSPLHFGNGTRLTVT.

This clonotype was observed a few times. One base away lies a much larger clone, so this may be a sequencing read error. The chain employs TRBV12-3 or TRBV12-4 and TRBJ2-7; tentatively, D is TRBD1 (5 bases). With 6 bases removed from V and 3 bases from J, the gap between germline ends came to 12 bases. The length of the CDR3 is 13 residues. DNA for the CDR3: TGTGCCAGCAGGCAGGGCAGTCTCTACGAGCAGTACTTC. This codes for CASRQGSLYEQYF.

Only a few counts were recorded for this clonotype. The J gene is TRBJ2-2, the V gene TRBV27; D is possibly TRBD1 (6 bases). From germline, CDR1 is MNHEY and CDR2 SMNVEV (reference sequence). CDR3 size: 16 residues. Trimming stripped 1 base from V and 5 bases from J, with 14 bases between. The DNA of the CDR3 is TGTGCCAGCAGTTTATTATCCAGGGGAGATACCGGGGAGCTGTTTTTT. This translates into CASSLLSRGDTGELFF.

This clonotype was seen at least ten times. The genes are TRBV6-2 or TRBV6-3 and TRBJ2-5; the match to TRBD2 covers 7 bases. From germline, CDR1 is MNHEY and CDR2 SVGEGT. The CDR3 consists of 15 residues. The V gene end was trimmed by 7 bases and the J gene end by 5 bases; junction bases not matched to a gene: 13. The CDR3 nucleotides read TGTGCCAGCACCCTTGATGGGTGGGAGGGCGAGACCCAGTACTTC. It yields the protein CASTLDGWEGETQYF.

In its sample, this clonotype was seen many times. The chain couples TRBV6-1 to TRBJ2-5; no clear D gene. CDR1 and CDR2 from the germline V gene are MNHNS and SASEGT. Trimming took 7 bases from V and 2 from J, leaving 11 bases between them. CDR3 length equals 13 residues. The CDR3 reads CASTRTLQETQYF. CDR3 DNA sequence: TGTGCCAGCACTAGGACGCTACAAGAGACCCAGTACTTC.

This clonotype was observed a handful of times. V is TRBV28 and J is TRBJ1-2, with D hard to call. The germline V gene encodes CDR1 MDHEN and CDR2 SYDVKM. V was pared by 5 bases and J by 5 bases, with 21 bases between. The CDR3 is 16 residues long. The CDR3 nucleotides read TGTGCCAGCAGTGTACCTTGGCCCGGACCCCAATATGGCTACACCTTC. It encodes CASSVPWPGPQYGYTF.

The chain couples TRBV6-2 or TRBV6-3 to TRBJ2-2; D possibly matches TRBD1 or TRBD2 (5 bases each). The V gene's germline CDR1 is MNHEY and CDR2 SVGEGT. The CDR3 covers 17 residues. Between the trimmed V and J ends, which lost 5 bases and 1 base, there was a span of 17 bases. The CDR3 protein is CASSQSPGTQNTGELFF. The CDR3, as DNA: TGTGCCAGCAGTCAAAGCCCCGGGACCCAGAACACCGGGGAGCTGTTTTTT.

This clonotype was counted at least ten times. The chain combines TRBV11-3 with TRBJ2-7; TRBD2 aligns across 11 bases. Germline CDR1 and CDR2: SGHNT and YENEEA. V lost 1 base to trimming and J lost 4 bases; unmatched junction nucleotides: 6. This CDR3 contains 16 residues. The CDR3 region is CASSLGIAGGRYEQYF. For the CDR3, the DNA is TGTGCCAGCAGCTTAGGAATAGCGGGAGGGCGGTACGAGCAGTACTTC. Variable domain in full (rest from reference TRBV11-3 and TRBJ2-7): EAGVVQSPRYKIIEKKQPVAFWCNPISGHNTLYWYLQNLGQGPELLIRYENEEAVDDSQLPKDRFSAERLKGVDSTLKIQPAELGDSAVYLCASSLGIAGGRYEQYFGPGTRLTVT.

This clonotype turned up a few times. V and J are TRBV7-3 and TRBJ1-3, with no clear D. The CDR3 runs to 14 residues. V was cut by 5 bases and J by 0 bases, with 8 bases left in between. Germline CDR1 reads SGHTA; CDR2 reads FQGTGA. The CDR3 reads CASSKTASGNTIYF. The CDR3 DNA reads as TGTGCCAGCAGCAAGACTGCCTCTGGAAACACCATATATTTT.

The J gene is TRBJ2-7, the V gene TRBV7-8; 7 nucleotides agree with TRBD1. Germline V lookup: CDR1 SGHVS, CDR2 FQNEAQ. This CDR3 has 17 residues. The trim removed 2 bases at V and 3 bases at J, leaving 13 bases unmatched. The CDR3 sequence is CASSLKGPRQGVYEQYF. CDR3 nucleotide sequence: TGTGCCAGCAGCTTAAAAGGTCCCCGGCAGGGGGTCTACGAGCAGTACTTC. Full variable domain (rest looked up from reference TRBV7-8 and TRBJ2-7): GAGVSQSPRYKVAKRGQDVALRCDPISGHVSLFWYQQALGQGPEFLTYFQNEAQLDKSGLPSDRFFAERPEGSVSTLKIQRTQQEDSAVYLCASSLKGPRQGVYEQYFGPGTRLTVT.